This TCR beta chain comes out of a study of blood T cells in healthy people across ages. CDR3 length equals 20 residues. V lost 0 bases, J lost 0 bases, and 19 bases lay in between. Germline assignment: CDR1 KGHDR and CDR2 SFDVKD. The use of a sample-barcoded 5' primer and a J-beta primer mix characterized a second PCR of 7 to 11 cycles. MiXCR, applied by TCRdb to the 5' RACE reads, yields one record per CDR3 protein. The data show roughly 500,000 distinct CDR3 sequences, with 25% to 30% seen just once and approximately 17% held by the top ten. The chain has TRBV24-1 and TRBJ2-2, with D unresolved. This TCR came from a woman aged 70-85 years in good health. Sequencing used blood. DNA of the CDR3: TGTGCCACCAGTGATTTGGCCCCCTGGACCGGAATCGCGAACACCGGGGAGCTGTTTTTT. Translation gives CATSDLAPWTGIANTGELFF.